This TCR beta chain was identified in a study of siplizumab effects on memory and regulatory T cells. Whole-study findings and limits: Naive T cells were seemingly more diverse than memory cells, and major contributions to the alloresponse seemed to be made by them.

As to this clone: As yet, its antigen is unknown.

Produced via immunoSEQ multiplex PCR; TCRdb's table is partial and in-frame only. The sample lists tens of thousands of clones, roughly 80% occurring once. Sequences were generated from unstimulated naive, memory, effector memory and TEMRA subsets in three donor pairs. The ends were cut back, 4 bases at V and 0 bases at J, with 11 bases in the middle. Germline V gives CDR1 SGHNT, CDR2 YYREEE (reference sequence). The CDR3 is made up of 15 amino acids. The chain uses TRBV5-4 and TRBJ2-1, with D possibly being TRBD2 (6 bases). This receptor was identified in a human donor in good health. Sequencing was performed on memory CD4+ T cells sorted from blood. The DNA of the CDR3 is TGTGCCAGCAGCCCCGGAGGGGACTCCTACAATGAGCAGTTCTTC. As protein: CASSPGGDSYNEQFF.